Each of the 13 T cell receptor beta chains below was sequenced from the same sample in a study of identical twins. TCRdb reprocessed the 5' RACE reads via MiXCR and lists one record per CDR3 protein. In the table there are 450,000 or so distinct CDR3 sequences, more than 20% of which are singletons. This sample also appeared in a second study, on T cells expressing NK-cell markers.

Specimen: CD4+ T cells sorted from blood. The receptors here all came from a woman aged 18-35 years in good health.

CDR3 coding DNA: TGCAGTGCGGTCGGACAGGTTTTCTCTGGGGCCAACGTCCTGACTTTC. Translation: CSAVGQVFSGANVLTF. V usage is TRBV20-1 and J usage is TRBJ2-6, with 7 bases lining up with TRBD1. The length of the CDR3 is 16 residues. V lost 6 bases to trimming and J lost 0 bases; unmatched junction nucleotides: 8. CDR1 is DFQATT and CDR2 is SNEGSKA in the germline V gene (reference sequence).

This CDR3 reads CSAVVSGSEQFF. The CDR3, as DNA: TGCAGTGCCGTGGTTAGCGGGAGTGAGCAGTTCTTC. The genes are TRBV20-1 and TRBJ2-1; 9 bases match TRBD2. Germline values: CDR1 DFQATT, CDR2 SNEGSKA (reference sequence). The CDR3 totals 12 residues. J gave up 9 bases and V 6 bases, and 6 bases lay outside the gene matches.

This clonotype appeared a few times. CDR3 sequence: CASSLQGQADNEQFF. The CDR3 bases are TGTGCCAGCAGTTTGCAGGGACAAGCTGACAATGAGCAGTTCTTC. The chain joins TRBV12-3 or TRBV12-4 to TRBJ2-1; weak D call: TRBD1 (6 bases). Trimming took off 3 bases at V and 5 bases at J, with 14 bases between the two ends. CDR3 length: 15 residues.

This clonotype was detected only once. The CDR3 nucleotides read TGTGCCAGCAGCCAAGGGATACCTAGCTCTGGGGCCAACGTCCTGACTTTC. This translates into CASSQGIPSSGANVLTF. The V gene is TRBV3-1, the J gene TRBJ2-6; D unclear. The CDR3 extends over 17 amino acids. Germline CDR1 and CDR2: LGHDT and YNNKEL (reference sequence). Trimming stripped 1 base from V and 0 bases from J, with 10 bases between.

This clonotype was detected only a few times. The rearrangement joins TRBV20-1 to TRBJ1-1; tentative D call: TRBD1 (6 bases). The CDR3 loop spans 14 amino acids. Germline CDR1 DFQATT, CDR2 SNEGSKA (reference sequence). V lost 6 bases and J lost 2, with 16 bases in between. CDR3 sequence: CSARGGATNTEAFF. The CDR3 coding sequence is TGCAGTGCCCGAGGGGGGGCTACCAACACTGAAGCTTTCTTT.

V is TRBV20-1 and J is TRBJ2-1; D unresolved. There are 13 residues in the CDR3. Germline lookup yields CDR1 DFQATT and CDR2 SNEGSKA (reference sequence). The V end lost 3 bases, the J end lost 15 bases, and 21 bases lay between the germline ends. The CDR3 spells CSARGVGGWVWFF. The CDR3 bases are TGCAGTGCTAGGGGTGTTGGTGGTTGGGTTTGGTTCTTC.

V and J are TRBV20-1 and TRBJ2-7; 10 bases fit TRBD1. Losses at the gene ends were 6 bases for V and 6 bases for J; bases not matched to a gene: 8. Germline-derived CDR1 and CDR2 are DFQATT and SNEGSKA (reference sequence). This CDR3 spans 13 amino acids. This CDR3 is CSAHRDRGSEQYF. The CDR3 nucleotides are TGCAGTGCCCACCGGGACAGGGGTTCCGAGCAGTACTTC.

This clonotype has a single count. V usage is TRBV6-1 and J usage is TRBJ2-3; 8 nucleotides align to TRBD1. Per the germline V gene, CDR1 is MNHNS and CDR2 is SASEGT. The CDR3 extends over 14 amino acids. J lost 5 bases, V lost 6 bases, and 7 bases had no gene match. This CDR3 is CASSQQGEGDTQYF. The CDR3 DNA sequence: TGTGCCAGCAGCCAACAGGGGGAAGGAGATACGCAGTATTTT.

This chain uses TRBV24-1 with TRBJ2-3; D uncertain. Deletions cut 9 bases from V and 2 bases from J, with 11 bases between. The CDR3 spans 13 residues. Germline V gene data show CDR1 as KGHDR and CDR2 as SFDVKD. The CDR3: CATSRADTDTQYF. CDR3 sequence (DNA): TGTGCCACCTCTCGGGCCGACACAGATACGCAGTATTTT.

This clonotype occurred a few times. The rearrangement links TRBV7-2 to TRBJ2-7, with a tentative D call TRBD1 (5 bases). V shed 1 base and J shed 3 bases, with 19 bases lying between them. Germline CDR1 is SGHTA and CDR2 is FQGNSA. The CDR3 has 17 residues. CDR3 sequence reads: CASSLGLVRELGYEQYF. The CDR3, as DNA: TGTGCCAGCAGCTTAGGGTTGGTCAGGGAATTGGGCTACGAGCAGTACTTC.

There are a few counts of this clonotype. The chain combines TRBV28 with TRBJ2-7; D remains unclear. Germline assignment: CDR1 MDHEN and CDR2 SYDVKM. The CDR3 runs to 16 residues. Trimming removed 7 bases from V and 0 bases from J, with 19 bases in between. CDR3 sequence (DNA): TGTGCCAGCATGATCACATATCGGGTGAGCTCCTACGAGCAGTACTTC. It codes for CASMITYRVSSYEQYF.

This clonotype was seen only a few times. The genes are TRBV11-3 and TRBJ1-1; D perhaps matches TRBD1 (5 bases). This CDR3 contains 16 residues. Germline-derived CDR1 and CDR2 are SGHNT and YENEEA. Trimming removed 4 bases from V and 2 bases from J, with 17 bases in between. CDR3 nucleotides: TGTGCCAGCAGCTCTTGGCAGGGATGGGGAAACACTGAAGCTTTCTTT. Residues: CASSSWQGWGNTEAFF.

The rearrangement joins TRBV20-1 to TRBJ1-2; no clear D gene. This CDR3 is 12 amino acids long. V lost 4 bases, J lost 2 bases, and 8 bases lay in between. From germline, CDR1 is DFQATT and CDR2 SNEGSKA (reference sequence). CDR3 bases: TGCAGTGCTAAGGCAGAGAACTATGGCTACACCTTC. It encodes CSAKAENYGYTF.